Below are 25 T cell receptor beta chains sequenced from a single sample in a study of shared T cell receptors in the human thymus. Here immunoSEQ multiplex PCR was the method, and the copy in TCRdb shows in-frame clones only, minus some. This sample has about 660,000 clones, with roughly 88% found just once. These same data were also listed under a study on human thymus T cells.

Sequences were obtained from thymocytes. Receptors were obtained from a boy under three years old with a congenital heart defect.

This clone occurred once. V usage is TRBV5-1 and J usage is TRBJ2-5; 12 nucleotides agree with TRBD2. From germline, CDR1 is SGHRS and CDR2 YFSETQ. V shed 4 bases, J shed 3 bases, and the junction held 10 bases outside the gene matches. CDR3 length: 17 amino acids. The CDR3 is CASSTTGASGREETQYF. CDR3 sequence (DNA): TGCGCCAGCAGCACGACAGGGGCTAGCGGGAGGGAAGAGACCCAGTACTTC.

Concerning this clone itself: The sample holds other DNA sequences that translate to the same CDR3. This chain connects TRBV5-1 to TRBJ2-5; 10 bases are a match to TRBD1. Germline V gene lookup returns CDR1 SGHRS and CDR2 YFSETQ. J gave up 5 bases and V 0 bases, and 4 bases lay outside the gene matches. This CDR3 is 15 amino acids long. The CDR3 bases are TGCGCCAGCAGCTTGGGCCGGGACAGGGGTGAGACCCAGTACTTC. Protein product: CASSLGRDRGETQYF. The variable domain in full, completed from reference TRBV5-1 and TRBJ2-5, reads KAGVTQTPRYLIKTRGQQVTLSCSPISGHRSVSWYQQTPGQGLQFLFEYFSETQRNKGNFPGRFSGRQFSNSRSEMNVSTLELGDSALYLCASSLGRDRGETQYFGPGTRLLVL.

The rearrangement uses TRBV6-6 and TRBJ2-1; 11 nucleotides agree with TRBD2. Germline values: CDR1 MNHNY, CDR2 SVGAGI (reference sequence). The CDR3 is made up of 13 amino acids. Germline trimming cut 10 bases from V and 10 bases from J; bases unmatched to any gene: 9. The CDR3 sequence is CATTGLAESEQFF. The CDR3 nucleotides read TGTGCCACCACGGGACTAGCGGAGTCGGAGCAGTTCTTC.

This chain joins TRBV4-3 and TRBJ1-1; TRBD1 agrees at 10 bases. The germline V gene has CDR1 LGHNA and CDR2 YSLEER. Trimming cost V 0 bases and J 5 bases; bases outside gene matches: 12. The length of the CDR3 is 18 residues. This CDR3 reads CASSQEGAPGQGKTEAFF. The DNA for the CDR3 is TGCGCCAGCAGCCAAGAGGGGGCCCCGGGACAGGGGAAAACTGAAGCTTTCTTT.

The chain couples TRBV28 to TRBJ2-7, with 7 bases identical to TRBD1. Germline trimming cut 3 bases from V and 2 bases from J; bases unmatched to any gene: 13. CDR3 size: 17 residues. Germline CDR1 is MDHEN and CDR2 is SYDVKM. CDR3 sequence reads: CASSFGWEQGPTYEQYF. In DNA form, the CDR3 reads TGTGCCAGCAGTTTCGGGTGGGAACAGGGGCCTACCTACGAGCAGTACTTC.

This chain uses TRBV30 with TRBJ1-1, with TRBD1 as a possible D gene (5 bases). This CDR3 comprises 13 residues. V lost 3 bases and J lost 3, with 11 bases in between. In germline, CDR1 is GTSNPN, CDR2 SVGIG (reference sequence). The chain's CDR3 is CAWRGRVDTEAFF. The CDR3 bases are TGTGCCTGGAGAGGCAGGGTGGACACTGAAGCTTTCTTT. Variable domain in full (rest from reference TRBV30 and TRBJ1-1): SQTIHQWPATLVQPVGSPLSLECTVEGTSNPNLYWYRQAAGRGLQLLFYSVGIGQISSEVPQNLSASRPQDRQFILSSKKLLLSDSGFYLCAWRGRVDTEAFFGQGTRLTVV.

The chain employs TRBV11-1 and TRBJ2-2; D is unclear. Deletions cut 4 bases from V and 6 bases from J, with 9 bases between. CDR1 SGHAT and CDR2 FQDESV come from the germline V gene (reference sequence). This CDR3 spans 13 amino acids. CDR3: CASSSIRSGELFF. The CDR3 nucleotides are TGTGCCAGCAGCTCAATTCGGTCCGGGGAGCTGTTTTTT.

The table lists this clone with a count of one. V gene TRBV5-4 combines with J gene TRBJ2-1; 10 positions match TRBD2. CDR1 and CDR2 from the germline V gene are SGHNT and YYREEE (reference sequence). Trimming cost V 3 bases and J 4 bases; bases outside gene matches: 10. The CDR3 runs 17 residues. CDR3 region: CASSWGAGGPGYNEQFF. The CDR3 DNA reads TGTGCCAGCAGCTGGGGAGCGGGAGGGCCGGGGTACAATGAGCAGTTCTTC.

The chain is built from TRBV27 and TRBJ1-2; D gene uncertain. The CDR3 is made up of 16 amino acids. With 3 bases removed from V and 0 bases from J, the gap between germline ends came to 14 bases. CDR1 MNHEY and CDR2 SMNVEV come from the germline V gene (reference sequence). The CDR3 DNA follows: TGTGCCAGCAGTTTGAGGGTCGGCATGGCTAACTATGGCTACACCTTC. Protein product: CASSLRVGMANYGYTF.

The chain carries TRBV4-3 and TRBJ1-4; D is perhaps TRBD1 (5 bases). This CDR3 comprises 15 residues. V was cut by 3 bases and J by 2 bases, with 10 bases left in between. Germline V gives CDR1 LGHNA, CDR2 YSLEER. The CDR3 nucleotides read TGCGCCAGCAGCCAGCAGGGAAGGACTAATGAAAAACTGTTTTTT. As protein: CASSQQGRTNEKLFF.

The chain joins TRBV7-9 to TRBJ2-6; 12 bases line up with TRBD2. Per germline, CDR1 SEHNR and CDR2 FQNEAQ (reference sequence). This CDR3 contains 18 residues. Trimming removed 6 bases from V and 0 bases from J; junction bases left unmatched: 6. The CDR3 DNA sequence: TGTGCCAGCAGTAGGACTAGCGGGACCCTCTCTGGGGCCAACGTCCTGACTTTC. Translating gives CASSRTSGTLSGANVLTF.

The chain couples TRBV4-3 to TRBJ1-2; no clear D. The CDR3 sequence is 17 residues long. The germline CDR1 and CDR2 sequences are LGHNA and YSLEER. V shed 0 bases and J shed 4 bases, with 18 bases lying between them. The CDR3 loop reads CASSQEPGRSIRYGYTF. Written as DNA, the CDR3 is TGCGCCAGCAGCCAAGAGCCAGGCCGATCGATTCGCTATGGCTACACCTTC.

V is TRBV4-1 and J is TRBJ1-1; D might be TRBD1 (6 bases). The CDR3 loop spans 17 amino acids. Trimming pared 3 bases from V and 1 base from J, leaving 18 bases between. The V gene's germline CDR1 is MGHRA and CDR2 YSYEKL. The CDR3 sequence: CASSQLRQVRRNTEAFF. The CDR3 bases are TGCGCCAGCAGCCAGCTCAGACAGGTAAGGAGGAACACTGAAGCTTTCTTT.

The count of this clone is one. The chain employs TRBV2 and TRBJ2-7, with 9 bases lining up with TRBD1. J gave up 3 bases and V 4 bases, and 7 bases lay outside the gene matches. Germline V gene data show CDR1 as SNHLY and CDR2 as FYNNEI. The length of the CDR3 is 15 residues. DNA for the CDR3: TGTGCCAGCAGTGTCCTGGGACAGGGAAGCTACGAGCAGTACTTC. Translated, it gives CASSVLGQGSYEQYF.

The chain links TRBV30 to TRBJ2-1; 9 positions match TRBD2. V shed 0 bases and J 6 bases; nucleotides not matched to a gene: 9. This CDR3 comprises 16 residues. CDR1 and CDR2 (germline): GTSNPN, SVGIG (reference sequence). The CDR3 DNA is TGTGCCTGGAGTGTACTTGGGACTAGCTTTTGCAATGAGCAGTTCTTC. The encoded protein is CAWSVLGTSFCNEQFF.

This chain joins TRBV5-1 and TRBJ2-3, with D perhaps TRBD1 (8 bases). Trimming cost V 4 bases and J 6 bases, with 15 bases left between them. This CDR3 has 14 amino acids. Germline V gene sequence: CDR1 SGHRS, CDR2 YFSETQ. DNA of the CDR3: TGCGCCAGCAGCCCCTACAGGGGGGGGGATACGCAGTATTTT. Translation: CASSPYRGGDTQYF.

This sequence joins TRBV2 and TRBJ2-2; D ambiguous. V was trimmed by 3 bases and J by 3 bases, leaving 11 bases between them. CDR3 length equals 15 residues. CDR1 and CDR2 from the germline V gene are SNHLY and FYNNEI. In DNA, the CDR3 is TGTGCCAGCAGTGATCTGGGCACTTACACCGGGGAGCTGTTTTTT. Encoded protein: CASSDLGTYTGELFF.

V gene TRBV19 combines with J gene TRBJ1-2; 7 nucleotides match TRBD1. The CDR3 length is 15 residues. The germline V gene has CDR1 LNHDA and CDR2 SQIVND (reference sequence). Trimming cost V 6 bases and J 4 bases; bases outside gene matches: 11. The CDR3, as DNA: TGTGCCAGTAGCTGGGTGCCGGGACAGACCTATGGCTACACCTTC. Translation gives CASSWVPGQTYGYTF.

V usage is TRBV10-3 and J usage is TRBJ1-5; TRBD1 is a possible D gene (5 bases). Trimming took off 2 bases at V and 6 bases at J, with 11 bases between the two ends. The CDR3 runs to 14 residues. CDR1 and CDR2 from the germline V gene are ENHRY and SYGVKD. The CDR3 bases are TGTGCCATCAGTGAGGGTGGGGGGGGTCAGCCCCAGCATTTT. This gives the protein CAISEGGGGQPQHF.

The chain carries TRBV28 and TRBJ1-5; 7 nucleotides agree with TRBD1. Germline CDR1 reads MDHEN; CDR2 reads SYDVKM. This CDR3 has 19 amino acids. With 5 bases clipped from V and 2 bases from J, the junction kept 18 bases outside the gene matches. The CDR3: CASSPHPGQDLDGNQPQHF. For the CDR3, the DNA is TGTGCCAGCAGTCCCCACCCTGGACAGGACTTAGATGGCAATCAGCCCCAGCATTTT.

The chain employs TRBV5-4 and TRBJ1-1; D is undetermined. Trimming took off 0 bases at V and 5 bases at J, with 14 bases between the two ends. Germline V gene sequence: CDR1 SGHNT, CDR2 YYREEE (reference sequence). The CDR3 has 15 residues. This CDR3 is CASSLGKEGGTEAFF. The CDR3 DNA reads as TGTGCCAGCAGCTTGGGGAAGGAGGGAGGAACTGAAGCTTTCTTT.

The chain links TRBV7-9 to TRBJ2-1; perhaps TRBD2 as D (5 bases). V lost 3 bases and J 6 bases, leaving 18 bases between the germline ends. This CDR3 is built from 16 residues. In germline, CDR1 is SEHNR, CDR2 FQNEAQ (reference sequence). The DNA of the CDR3 is TGTGCCAGCAGCTTGTCGGACTGGGCGGGTGGCAATGAGCAGTTCTTC. This gives the protein CASSLSDWAGGNEQFF.

The genes are TRBV28 and TRBJ2-7, with 7 positions matching TRBD1. This CDR3 has 17 amino acids. Germline CDR1 and CDR2: MDHEN and SYDVKM. J gave up 3 bases and V 6 bases, and 17 bases lay outside the gene matches. The CDR3 bases are TGTGCCAGCAGCAGTAAGGCCACTTTCAGGGGGAACTACGAGCAGTACTTC. Translating gives CASSSKATFRGNYEQYF.

This clone was found a few times. The chain links TRBV28 to TRBJ1-4; D gene unclear. Trimming left V 10 bases short and J 7 bases short, with 10 bases between. The CDR3 covers 11 residues. Germline V CDR1 and CDR2: MDHEN, SYDVKM. DNA for the CDR3: TGTGCCACTTCATTACTTGAAAAACTGTTTTTT. Protein: CATSLLEKLFF.

The CDR3 sequence is CASSRGGEAFF. The CDR3 DNA reads TGTGCCAGCAGTAGGGGCGGTGAAGCTTTCTTT. This rearrangement joins TRBV28 to TRBJ1-1; TRBD1 might be the D (5 bases). Germline CDR1 reads MDHEN; CDR2 reads SYDVKM. This CDR3 has 11 residues. V was pared by 5 bases and J by 7 bases, with 8 bases between. The entire variable domain, with the rest obtained from reference TRBV28 and TRBJ1-1, is as follows: DVKVTQSSRYLVKRTGEKVFLECVQDMDHENMFWYRQDPGLGLRLIYFSYDVKMKEKGDIPEGYSVSREKKERFSLILESASTNQTSMYLCASSRGGEAFFGQGTRLTVV.